This T cell receptor beta chain derives from a study of regulatory T cells in long-lasting Graves disease. Time point defined: newly diagnosed GD, antithyroid drugs for less than 3 months. Following extraction of RNA from PBMCs, that RNA was used to make the TCR library. American Thyroid Association guidelines defined how Graves' disease was diagnosed. Peripheral blood, around 10 milliliters of it, was drawn into EDTA tubes. Building of the TCR beta libraries involved iRepertoire HTBI primers and Arm-PCR of CDR3 regions. MiXCR was run by TCRdb on the multiplex PCR reads, yielding one entry per CDR3 protein. The profile shows over 400,000 distinct CDR3 sequences, approximately 14% of them singletons. This CDR3 comprises 18 residues. Germline CDR1 reads SGHTA; CDR2 reads FQGTGA. With 5 bases clipped from V and 2 bases from J, the junction kept 9 bases outside the gene matches. These records were also assigned to another study, of T cells in Graves' hyperthyroidism and ophthalmopathy. From that second work: Recently diagnosed hyperthyroidism of less than 2 months' duration affected patients aged 18 to 65. Primed by the HTBI set, a first-round RT-PCR was run on the TCR CDR3.

The origin of this receptor is a woman in her fifties or sixties with Graves disease. The chain links TRBV7-3 to TRBJ2-2; 12 bases align to TRBD2. The sequences come from peripheral blood mononuclear cells (PBMCs), collected at new diagnosis, from a patient treated with antithyroid drugs. The CDR3 reads CASSGLAGPTPNTGELFF. In DNA, the CDR3 is TGTGCCAGCAGCGGACTAGCGGGGCCAACTCCTAACACCGGGGAGCTGTTTTTT.